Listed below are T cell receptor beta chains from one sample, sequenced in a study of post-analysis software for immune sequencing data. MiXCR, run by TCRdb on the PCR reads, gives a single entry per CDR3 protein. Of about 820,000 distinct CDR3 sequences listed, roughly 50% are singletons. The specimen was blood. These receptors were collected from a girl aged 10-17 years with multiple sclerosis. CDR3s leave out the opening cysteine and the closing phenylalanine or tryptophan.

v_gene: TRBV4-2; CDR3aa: ASSQEGTRGRANEQF
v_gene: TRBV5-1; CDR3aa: ASSSSGGAASYNEQF
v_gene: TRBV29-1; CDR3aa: SVPLRDGAYEQY
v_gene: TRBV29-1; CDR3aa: SVEPLGQPSDTQY
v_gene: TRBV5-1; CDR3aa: ASSLAGVGRADTQY
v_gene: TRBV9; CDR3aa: ASSVGLAGPEQF
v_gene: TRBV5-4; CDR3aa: ASSLETSGNNEQF
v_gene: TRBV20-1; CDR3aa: SAPLRGGLGEQF
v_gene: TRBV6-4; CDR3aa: ASSVGAANNEQF
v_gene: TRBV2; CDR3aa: ASSWPPSDEQY
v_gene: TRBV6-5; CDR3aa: ASSYRDSVGTQY
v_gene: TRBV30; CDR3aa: AWRAGTVYEQY
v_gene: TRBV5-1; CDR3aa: ASSLGRGAPADSYTQY
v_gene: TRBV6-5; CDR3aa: ASSYGGTSSYNEQF
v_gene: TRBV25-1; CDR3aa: ASGQDPYEQY
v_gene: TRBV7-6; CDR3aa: ASSLDTGRVAEQF
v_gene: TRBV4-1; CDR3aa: ASSPNTGTSGNYEQY
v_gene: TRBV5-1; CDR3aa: ASSYTASSYNEQF
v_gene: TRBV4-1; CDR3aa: ASSQGRGTAYNEQY
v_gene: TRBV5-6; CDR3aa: ASSLVSRTRVESHEQY
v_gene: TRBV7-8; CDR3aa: ASSLPGLAQDTQY
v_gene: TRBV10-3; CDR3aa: AISESQASYEQY
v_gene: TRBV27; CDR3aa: ASSLSVGQAPLEQY
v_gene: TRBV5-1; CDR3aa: ASTSSFGGSYEQY
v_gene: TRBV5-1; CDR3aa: ASSLVQASIDTQY
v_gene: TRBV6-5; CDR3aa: ASITVVGQGTISGANVLT
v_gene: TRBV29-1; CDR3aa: SVGTGNYGYT
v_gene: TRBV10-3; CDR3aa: AISVRGTEQY
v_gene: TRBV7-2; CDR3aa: ASSYLKDQPQH
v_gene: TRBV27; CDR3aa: ASATTCSYNEQF
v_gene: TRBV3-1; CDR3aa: ASSQDIRTSVETQY
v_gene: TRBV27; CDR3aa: ASSLDPGARGGELF
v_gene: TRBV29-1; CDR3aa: SVDTGYEQF
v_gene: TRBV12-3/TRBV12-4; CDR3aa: ASSHGAEDTEAF
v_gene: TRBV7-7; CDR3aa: ASSAGLATDEQY
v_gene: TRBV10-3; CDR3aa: AITLDRAYNEQF
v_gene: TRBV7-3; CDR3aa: ASSLLGTSGANEQF
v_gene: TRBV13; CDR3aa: ASSPSLAGDLNEQF
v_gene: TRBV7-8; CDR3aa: ASSFTLSLAGGWYEQF
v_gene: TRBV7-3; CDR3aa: ASSLNGLAGGAGSGANVLT
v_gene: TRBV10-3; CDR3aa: AISDPGQGAHEQF
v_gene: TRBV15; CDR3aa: ATSRDMGGAF
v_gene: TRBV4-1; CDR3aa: ASSQVSTGGVTQY
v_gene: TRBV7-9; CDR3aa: ASSLEGLADYNEQF
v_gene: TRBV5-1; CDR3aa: ASSGREGAGHQPQH
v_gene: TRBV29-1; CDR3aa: SVEGGVPEAF
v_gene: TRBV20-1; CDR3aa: SAQPAVSYNEQF
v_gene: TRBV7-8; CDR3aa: ASSFTRTWTARMPQY
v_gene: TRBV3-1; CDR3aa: ASSQEAGRVFVGYGYT
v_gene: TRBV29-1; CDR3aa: SVEDGRQSTYEQY
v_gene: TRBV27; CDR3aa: ASSSPPVLGGNEQF
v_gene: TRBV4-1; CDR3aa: ASSHGLAGLYEQY
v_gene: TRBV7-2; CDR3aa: ASSPIGTSGSGAYEQY
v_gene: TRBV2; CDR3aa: ASSEAGTATYEQY
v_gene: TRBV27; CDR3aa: ASSFRGLHYGYT